These 28 T cell receptor beta chains share one sample of origin, sequenced in a study of cytomegalovirus exposure and HLA in healthy donors. A multiplex PCR was run with 60 Vbeta primers and 13 Jbeta primers. Some clones are missing from TCRdb's copy, which holds only in-frame ones; the method was immunoSEQ multiplex PCR. The table shows 180,000 or so clones, with approximately 81% occurring only once. The sample comprised PBMCs. All receptors come from a woman aged 18-29 years in good health and CMV-seronegative.

This clone has a handful of counts. V is TRBV9 and J is TRBJ1-2; 8 bases are a match to TRBD1. Germline-derived CDR1 and CDR2 are SGDLS and YYNGEE. There are 13 residues in the CDR3. V lost 0 bases to trimming and J lost 6 bases; unmatched junction nucleotides: 1. Here the CDR3 reads CASSVVTGDGYTF. CDR3 sequence (DNA): TGTGCCAGCAGCGTAGTGACAGGGGATGGCTACACCTTC.

This clone was detected once. The chain joins TRBV6-5 to TRBJ1-3; the D is unclear. The CDR3 covers 16 residues. Germline CDR1 and CDR2: MNHEY and SVGAGI. V lost 0 bases and J lost 0, with 9 bases in between. CDR3 DNA sequence: TGTGCCAGCAGTTACTCAGGCGGGTTCTCTGGAAACACCATATATTTT. Encoded protein: CASSYSGGFSGNTIYF.

Here the CDR3 DNA reads TGTGCCAGCAGCTTTTCAGGATCCCCTGGCTACACCTTC. Its translation: CASSFSGSPGYTF. V usage is TRBV5-4 and J usage is TRBJ1-2; D remains ambiguous. With 2 bases removed from V and 7 bases from J, the gap between germline ends came to 12 bases. Germline V lookup: CDR1 SGHNT, CDR2 YYREEE (reference sequence). The CDR3 has 13 amino acids.

V gene TRBV11-3 combines with J gene TRBJ2-5; D gene uncertain. The CDR3 contains 12 residues. Trimming stripped 4 bases from V and 3 bases from J, with 6 bases between. Germline loops: CDR1 SGHNT, CDR2 YENEEA. In nucleotides, the CDR3 is TGTGCCAGCAGCTCCCCAAAAGAGACCCAGTACTTC. Its translation is CASSSPKETQYF.

For the CDR3, the DNA is TGTGCCAGCAGTCGCGGAAGGGGAGGATCCACAGATACGCAGTATTTT. Its translation: CASSRGRGGSTDTQYF. The chain employs TRBV28 and TRBJ2-3; the D gene is possibly TRBD2 (6 bases). CDR3 length equals 16 residues. Germline V lookup: CDR1 MDHEN, CDR2 SYDVKM. Trimming took 5 bases from V and 2 from J, leaving 17 bases between them.

The rearrangement uses TRBV30 and TRBJ1-6; D is possibly TRBD1 (5 bases). The length of the CDR3 is 13 residues. The germline CDR1 and CDR2 sequences are GTSNPN and SVGIG (reference sequence). The V and J ends lost 4 bases and 6 bases respectively, with 10 bases between them. CDR3 DNA sequence: TGTGCCTGGAAGATCGGGGGTAATTCACCCCTCCACTTT. It specifies CAWKIGGNSPLHF.

The chain has TRBV2 and TRBJ2-7; 11 bases align to TRBD1. CDR1 is SNHLY, CDR2 FYNNEI, per germline. The CDR3 extends over 15 amino acids. V shed 6 bases, J shed 6 bases, and the junction held 10 bases outside the gene matches. CDR3: CASRMGGTGGAEQYF. The CDR3 DNA sequence: TGTGCCAGCAGGATGGGTGGGACAGGGGGGGCCGAGCAGTACTTC.

V usage is TRBV27 and J usage is TRBJ1-1; D perhaps matches TRBD1 (6 bases). Germline V gene sequence: CDR1 MNHEY, CDR2 SMNVEV (reference sequence). Between the trimmed V and J ends, which lost 5 bases and 5 bases, there was a span of 12 bases. This CDR3 is built from 13 residues. The CDR3 sequence is CASSNERGTEAFF. DNA for the CDR3: TGTGCCAGCAGTAACGAAAGGGGGACTGAAGCTTTCTTT.

The chain employs TRBV4-2 and TRBJ2-5, with 9 bases that match TRBD2. The last part of the DNA fits TRBJ2-7 better; the J call may be wrong. The germline V gene has CDR1 LGHNA and CDR2 YNFKEQ. This CDR3 spans 16 amino acids. The DNA for the CDR3 is TGTGCCAGCAGCCAAGACGTGACTAGCGGAACTTACGAGCAGTACTTC. Its translation: CASSQDVTSGTYEQYF.

This chain connects TRBV15 to TRBJ2-6; 9 bases map to TRBD1. The CDR3 is 19 residues long. In germline, CDR1 is LNHNV, CDR2 YYDKDF (reference sequence). With V trimmed by 3 bases and J by 5 bases, 14 bases remained unmatched. Here the CDR3 DNA reads TGTGCCACCAGCAGCTCTCCGGGACAGGGATTGTCTAGGGCCAACGTCCTGACTTTC. As protein: CATSSSPGQGLSRANVLTF.

The chain employs TRBV5-4 and TRBJ2-6, with D uncertain. Trimming left V 0 bases short and J 0 bases short, with 10 bases between. Germline loops: CDR1 SGHNT, CDR2 YYREEE (reference sequence). The CDR3 totals 17 residues. The chain's CDR3 is CASSLARLSSGANVLTF. CDR3 DNA sequence: TGTGCCAGCAGCTTGGCTAGACTCTCCTCTGGGGCCAACGTCCTGACTTTC.

V and J are TRBV4-1 and TRBJ2-5; 7 positions match TRBD2. V trimming: 4 bases; J trimming: 2 bases; junction bases outside the gene matches: 4. This CDR3 region has 14 residues. From germline, CDR1 is MGHRA and CDR2 YSYEKL. The CDR3 here is CASSPTSVQETQYF. The CDR3 DNA sequence: TGCGCCAGCAGCCCTACTAGCGTTCAAGAGACCCAGTACTTC.

The chain has TRBV6-5 and TRBJ1-1; D is unresolved. V was pared by 2 bases and J by 12 bases, with 13 bases between. This CDR3 is 12 amino acids long. From germline, CDR1 is MNHEY and CDR2 SVGAGI. The CDR3 bases are TGTGCCAGCAGTTACCTGAAAGGCAGGACTTTCTTT. Translation gives CASSYLKGRTFF.

This chain joins TRBV2 and TRBJ1-6; D gene uncertain. Germline-derived CDR1 and CDR2 are SNHLY and FYNNEI. V lost 4 bases, J lost 10 bases, and 14 bases lay in between. CDR3 length: 14 amino acids. CDR3 DNA: TGTGCCAGCAGTGTCCACGATATCAGATCACCCCTCCACTTT. Its protein product is CASSVHDIRSPLHF.

The chain has TRBV28 and TRBJ1-1; 7 bases match TRBD1. The V gene's germline CDR1 is MDHEN and CDR2 SYDVKM. V gave up 5 bases and J gave up 8 bases; unmatched junction bases: 11. CDR3 length: 14 residues. The CDR3 DNA reads TGTGCCAGCAGTGTCGGAGGGGGCCAGATGGAAGCTTTCTTT. Translated: CASSVGGGQMEAFF.

The chain links TRBV2 to TRBJ2-1, with D hard to call. The germline gives CDR1 SNHLY, CDR2 FYNNEI. The CDR3 runs 8 residues. CDR3 amino acids: CGGNEQFF. The CDR3 DNA is TGTGGAGGCAATGAGCAGTTCTTC.

This chain connects TRBV13 to TRBJ1-1; D not resolved. With 4 bases removed from V and 0 bases from J, the gap between germline ends came to 12 bases. Germline CDR1 reads PRHDT; CDR2 reads FYEKMQ (reference sequence). The length of the CDR3 is 15 residues. CDR3 residues: CASSSQQTVNTEAFF. The CDR3 nucleotides read TGTGCCAGCAGCTCCCAGCAAACAGTGAACACTGAAGCTTTCTTT.

This rearrangement joins TRBV5-1 to TRBJ2-4, with 10 bases identical to TRBD1. J gave up 6 bases and V 3 bases, and 6 bases lay outside the gene matches. Germline V gene lookup returns CDR1 SGHRS and CDR2 YFSETQ. This CDR3 comprises 15 residues. For the CDR3, the DNA is TGCGCCAGCAGCTCCGCCGGGGACAGGGGAAACATTCAGTACTTC. The encoded protein is CASSSAGDRGNIQYF.

This clone came up a few times. The chain combines TRBV19 with TRBJ2-7; 9 nucleotides line up with TRBD1. CDR1 and CDR2 (germline): LNHDA, SQIVND (reference sequence). Losses at the gene ends were 4 bases for V and 6 bases for J; bases not matched to a gene: 4. The CDR3 loop spans 13 amino acids. CDR3 protein: CASSTGTGSEQYF. The CDR3 DNA sequence: TGTGCCAGTAGTACGGGGACAGGGAGCGAGCAGTACTTC.

The chain employs TRBV9 and TRBJ1-5, with a tentative D call TRBD1 (6 bases). Germline lookup yields CDR1 SGDLS and CDR2 YYNGEE. The CDR3 sequence is 16 residues long. Trimming pared 0 bases from V and 4 bases from J, leaving 14 bases between. The CDR3 DNA sequence: TGTGCCAGCAGCGTAGGAGCGGGGGGCGTAAATCAGCCCCAGCATTTT. Protein sequence: CASSVGAGGVNQPQHF.

The J gene is TRBJ2-7, the V gene TRBV4-2; a possible D gene is TRBD1 (6 bases). Germline CDR1 LGHNA, CDR2 YNFKEQ. There are 15 residues in the CDR3. V was trimmed by 4 bases and J by 0 bases, leaving 13 bases between them. CDR3 sequence: CASSLDRRGSYEQYF. CDR3 bases: TGTGCCAGCAGCCTCGACAGGCGAGGCTCCTACGAGCAGTACTTC.

The rearrangement links TRBV19 to TRBJ2-5; 7 bases agree with TRBD1. The CDR3 has 13 residues. V lost 9 bases to trimming and J lost 3 bases; unmatched junction nucleotides: 7. Germline-derived CDR1 and CDR2 are LNHDA and SQIVND (reference sequence). The CDR3 nucleotides read TGTGCCAGCCCCGACAGGGAAGAAGAGACCCAGTACTTC. It codes for CASPDREEETQYF. Based on the CDR3 plus reference TRBV19 and TRBJ2-5, the full variable domain is DGGITQSPKYLFRKEGQNVTLSCEQNLNHDAMYWYRQDPGQGLRLIYYSQIVNDFQKGDIAEGYSVSREKKESFPLTVTSAQKNPTAFYLCASPDREEETQYFGPGTRLLVL.

V is TRBV5-6 and J is TRBJ2-1; tentative D call: TRBD2 (7 bases). CDR3 length equals 12 residues. Trimming stripped 6 bases from V and 6 bases from J, with 10 bases between. Germline V gene lookup returns CDR1 SGHDT and CDR2 YYEEEE. CDR3 protein: CASIGGVNEQFF. CDR3 bases: TGTGCCAGCATAGGGGGGGTCAATGAGCAGTTCTTC.

V gene TRBV19 combines with J gene TRBJ2-7; tentatively, D is TRBD1 (5 bases). The CDR3 loop spans 14 amino acids. CDR1 and CDR2 from the germline V gene are LNHDA and SQIVND (reference sequence). Trimming cost V 5 bases and J 3 bases, with 14 bases left between them. For the CDR3, the DNA is TGTGCCAGTAGTTTACAGGTTGGGAACTACGAGCAGTACTTC. It yields the protein CASSLQVGNYEQYF.

This sequence joins TRBV25-1 and TRBJ1-2; D is uncertain. V lost 4 bases and J 5 bases, leaving 14 bases between the germline ends. Germline CDR1 MGHDK, CDR2 SYGVNS. This CDR3 is built from 14 residues. The CDR3 DNA reads TGTGCCAGCAGTGCCTCACCTGAGCCTTATGGCTACACCTTC. Its protein is CASSASPEPYGYTF.

The CDR3 reads CASSFGDSSYEQYF. The DNA for the CDR3 is TGCGCCAGCAGCTTCGGGGACAGCTCCTACGAGCAGTACTTC. This chain links TRBV5-1 with TRBJ2-7, with 7 nucleotides matching TRBD1. V lost 2 bases to trimming and J lost 0 bases; unmatched junction nucleotides: 2. The CDR3 contains 14 residues. Germline V CDR1 and CDR2: SGHRS, YFSETQ.

The chain uses TRBV19 and TRBJ2-2, with TRBD1 as a possible D gene (5 bases). V lost 10 bases to trimming and J lost 2 bases, with 14 bases between them. CDR1 and CDR2 from the germline V gene are LNHDA and SQIVND (reference sequence). This CDR3 spans 14 amino acids. CDR3 bases: TGTGCCACCACATGGACAATAAACACCGGGGAGCTGTTTTTT. Amino acid sequence: CATTWTINTGELFF. The full variable domain, with the rest looked up from reference TRBV19 and TRBJ2-2, is DGGITQSPKYLFRKEGQNVTLSCEQNLNHDAMYWYRQDPGQGLRLIYYSQIVNDFQKGDIAEGYSVSREKKESFPLTVTSAQKNPTAFYLCATTWTINTGELFFGEGSRLTVL.

This chain joins TRBV4-1 and TRBJ2-5; TRBD1 aligns across 7 bases. The CDR3 extends over 16 amino acids. Germline values: CDR1 MGHRA, CDR2 YSYEKL. Trimming cost V 0 bases and J 2 bases; bases outside gene matches: 6. The CDR3 spells CASSQDLGTVQETQYF. CDR3 bases: TGCGCCAGCAGCCAAGACCTTGGGACAGTTCAAGAGACCCAGTACTTC.